This T cell receptor beta chain appears in the sequencing data of a study of T-cell reconstitution after alpha-beta-depleted transplantation in children. Germline assignment: CDR1 SEHNR and CDR2 FQNEAQ (reference sequence). The ends were cut back, 4 bases at V and 5 bases at J, with 17 bases in the middle. The CDR3 runs to 15 residues. This clonotype came up a few times. Preparation of the TCRbeta library used unique molecular identifiers. TCRdb ran MiXCR on the PCR reads and lists one entry per CDR3 protein. The sample shows approximately 270,000 distinct CDR3 sequences, 9.5% to 10% of them seen only once.

This clonotype was sampled from a human donor who donated a stem cell graft to a child with SCID. This sample comprised PBMCs from the stem cell graft donor, obtained from the stem cell graft. The chain couples TRBV7-9 to TRBJ2-5; D remains ambiguous. The CDR3 sequence: CASSSSTSPVETQYF. The CDR3 DNA reads as TGTGCCAGCAGCTCCTCTACCTCCCCGGTTGAGACCCAGTACTTC. Full variable domain (remainder filled in from reference TRBV7-9 and TRBJ2-5): DTGVSQNPRHKITKRGQNVTFRCDPISEHNRLYWYRQTLGQGPEFLTYFQNEAQLEKSRLLSDRFSAERPKGSFSTLEIQRTEQGDSAMYLCASSSSTSPVETQYFGPGTRLLVL.